These T cell receptor beta chains were read from a single sample in a study of response to subunit inactivated influenza vaccine. Via MiXCR, TCRdb re-called the RT-PCR reads, giving one row per CDR3 protein. Of about 780,000 distinct CDR3 sequences in the sample, approximately 18% were seen once. Specimen: PBMCs from blood, collected roughly 5 days after vaccination. The receptors were sampled from a man aged 50 to 59 who received an inactivated influenza vaccine. Each CDR3 is given with its conserved first and last residue. The order of the fields is V gene, D gene, J gene, CDR3 length, clone size, CDR3 protein, CDR3 DNA. The D gene is left open where the match is weak. The size entry is marked missing in some rows and otherwise reads once, few, many or a size class.

>TRBV29-1|NA|TRBJ2-7|15|NA
CSVEDPDGSSYEQYF
TGCAGCGTTGAAGATCCGGACGGGTCCTCCTACGAGCAGTACTTC
>TRBV7-2|TRBD2|TRBJ2-1|16|NA
CASSGATGRLNNEQFF
TGTGCCAGCAGTGGGGCTACCGGGAGGCTAAACAATGAGCAGTTCTTC
>TRBV5-1|TRBD1|TRBJ1-5|16|NA
CASSLEAGGSGQPQHF
TGCGCCAGCAGCTTGGAGGCAGGGGGCTCTGGTCAGCCCCAGCATTTT
>TRBV20-1|NA|TRBJ1-3|14|NA
CSARGRHSGNTIYF
TGCAGTGCTAGAGGGCGTCACTCTGGAAACACCATATATTTT
>TRBV29-1|TRBD1|TRBJ2-5|13|many
CSVRDRGQETQYF
TGCAGCGTTCGAGACAGGGGGCAAGAGACCCAGTACTTC
>TRBV11-2|TRBD1|TRBJ2-5|14|many
CASSLWDRGETQYF
TGTGCCAGCAGCTTATGGGACAGAGGGGAGACCCAGTACTTC
>TRBV7-8|NA|TRBJ2-1|15|NA
CASSRDSGSYNEQFF
TGTGCCAGCAGCCGGGATAGCGGCTCCTACAATGAGCAGTTCTTC
>TRBV6-2/TRBV6-3|NA|TRBJ2-7|16|NA
CASSYFRNPFSYEQYF
TGTGCCAGCAGTTACTTCAGGAACCCCTTCTCCTACGAGCAGTACTTC
>TRBV29-1|TRBD2|TRBJ2-7|15|few
CSAILAGGYSYEQYF
TGCAGCGCCATCCTAGCGGGGGGTTACTCCTACGAGCAGTACTTC
>TRBV6-5|TRBD1|TRBJ2-7|14|NA
CASSYGQGEYEQYF
TGTGCCAGCAGTTACGGACAGGGGGAGTACGAGCAGTACTTC
>TRBV5-1|TRBD1|TRBJ2-2|18|NA
CASSFLTTDRGITGELFF
TGCGCCAGCAGCTTCCTCACAACCGACAGGGGGATCACCGGGGAGCTGTTTTTT
>TRBV23-1|NA|TRBJ2-6|15|NA
CASSTKISGANVLTF
TGCGCCAGCAGTACCAAAATCTCTGGGGCCAACGTCCTGACTTTC
>TRBV6-5|TRBD1|TRBJ1-4|17|NA
CASSYSDRVKANEKLFF
TGTGCCAGCAGTTACTCTGACAGGGTCAAAGCTAATGAAAAACTGTTTTTT
>TRBV11-1|TRBD2|TRBJ2-3|19|NA
CASSSPGLAGGRHTDTQYF
TGTGCCAGCAGCTCGCCGGGACTAGCGGGGGGGCGGCACACAGATACGCAGTATTTT
>TRBV11-1|NA|TRBJ2-7|14|few
CASSLRTTSYEQYF
TGTGCCAGCAGCTTGAGGACTACGTCCTACGAGCAGTACTTC
>TRBV28|NA|TRBJ2-7|16|NA
CASSFGDPGTPYEQYF
TGTGCCAGCAGTTTCGGAGACCCGGGAACCCCCTACGAGCAGTACTTC
>TRBV5-1|NA|TRBJ2-7|12|once
CASSFDSAEQYF
TGCGCCAGCAGCTTTGACTCTGCCGAGCAGTACTTC
>TRBV24-1|NA|TRBJ2-3|15|many
CATSDDPRFTDTQYF
TGTGCCACCAGTGACGACCCTCGTTTCACAGATACGCAGTATTTT
>TRBV4-3|TRBD1|TRBJ1-5|18|few
CASSQDPPGQVINQPQHF
TGCGCCAGCAGCCAAGACCCCCCCGGACAGGTGATCAATCAGCCCCAGCATTTT
>TRBV9|NA|TRBJ2-7|14|NA
CASSVDGRGYEQYF
TGTGCCAGCAGCGTAGATGGCAGGGGCTACGAGCAGTACTTC
>TRBV5-6|TRBD2|TRBJ2-1|17|few
CASSSTQAGVSYNEQFF
TGTGCCAGCAGCTCAACCCAAGCGGGAGTCTCCTACAATGAGCAGTTCTTC
>TRBV30|NA|TRBJ1-2|12|NA
CAWSASNYGYTF
TGTGCCTGGAGTGCTAGTAACTATGGCTACACCTTC
>TRBV20-1|NA|TRBJ2-2|17|many
CSALPLALDLNTGELFF
TGCAGTGCTTTACCCTTAGCTCTCGACTTGAACACCGGGGAGCTGTTTTTT
>TRBV5-6|TRBD2|TRBJ2-1|17|few
CASSPRLAGGFANEQFF
TGTGCCAGCAGCCCAAGACTAGCGGGAGGGTTCGCCAATGAGCAGTTCTTC
>TRBV9|TRBD1|TRBJ1-3|15|NA
CASSVGGQVGNTIYF
TGTGCCAGCAGCGTAGGCGGACAGGTCGGAAACACCATATATTTT